These 20 T cell receptor beta chains share one sample of origin, sequenced in a study of metastatic and nonmetastatic thyroid tumors. TCRdb called clones again from the PCR reads with MiXCR. Here the sample spans around 18,000 clones, 34% being singletons. Thyroid surgery had not been preceded by any treatment in any patient. The specimen was tumor tissue. All receptors derive from a female donor with papillary thyroid cancer or a benign thyroid nodule (not recorded which). Some clones in this sample may be carry-over from other donors' samples.

This clone was seen repeatedly, ten times or more. This specimen includes other DNA sequences encoding the same CDR3. The J gene is TRBJ1-4, the V gene TRBV14; D is undetermined. This CDR3 comprises 11 residues. V dropped 3 bases and J dropped 7 bases, with 3 bases sitting between them. Per germline, CDR1 SGHDN and CDR2 FVKESK. This CDR3 reads CASSQTEKLFF. For the CDR3, the DNA is TGTGCCAGCAGCCAGACTGAAAAACTGTTTTTT.

The V gene is TRBV6-1, the J gene TRBJ2-3, with D perhaps TRBD1 or TRBD2 (5 bases each). This CDR3 region has 15 residues. With 6 bases removed from V and 6 bases from J, the gap between germline ends came to 19 bases. Germline values: CDR1 MNHNS, CDR2 SASEGT. CDR3 loop: CASSALPGRLDTQYF. CDR3 sequence (DNA): TGTGCCAGCAGCGCCCTTCCGGGGCGTCTTGATACGCAGTATTTT.

This clone was seen more than once but under ten times. The V and J genes are TRBV6-1 and TRBJ2-7; D not resolved. The CDR3 loop spans 14 amino acids. Looked up from germline, CDR1 is MNHNS and CDR2 is SASEGT. CDR3 protein: CASSEVVAGPQLKV. For the CDR3, the DNA is TGTGCCAGCAGTGAGGTGGTTGCAGGACCCCAGTTGAAAGTC.

This clone counts as medium-sized. The rearrangement uses TRBV20-1 and TRBJ2-3, with no clear D. The V gene's germline CDR1 is DFQATT and CDR2 SNEGSKA (reference sequence). The CDR3 is 12 amino acids. The V and J ends lost 5 bases and 4 bases respectively, with 10 bases between them. The CDR3, as DNA: TGCAGTGCTCCCCTATGGGCAGATACGCAGTATTTT. This sequence encodes CSAPLWADTQYF.

By share of the sample, this clone is medium-sized. As DNA, the CDR3 is TGCAGTGCTAGTAAGGCGTTGGAGCCCCAGCATTTT. Translation gives CSASKALEPQHF. The V call is TRBV20-1, the J call TRBJ1-5, with unresolved D. Germline assignment: CDR1 DFQATT and CDR2 SNEGSKA (reference sequence). The CDR3 totals 12 residues. V was clipped by 3 bases and J by 8 bases, with 11 bases between them.

The V call is TRBV19, the J call TRBJ2-7; the D gene is possibly TRBD2 (5 bases). The V gene lost 3 bases and the J gene lost 6 bases, with 12 bases spanning the gap. The CDR3 is 13 amino acids. Germline V gives CDR1 LNHDA, CDR2 SQIVND (reference sequence). This CDR3 reads CASSIRLKLEQYF. In DNA, the CDR3 is TGTGCCAGTAGTATTCGACTAAAGCTCGAGCAGTACTTC.

A few counts support this clone. The chain recombines TRBV6-1 with TRBJ1-5; D is uncertain. CDR3 length: 15 amino acids. Per germline, CDR1 MNHNS and CDR2 SASEGT. Trimming cost V 1 base and J 7 bases, with 14 bases left between them. CDR3 DNA sequence: TGTGCCAGCAGTGAAGGGCCGGAGGGTTTCCAGCCCCAGCATTTT. Translation gives CASSEGPEGFQPQHF.

V gene TRBV6-1 combines with J gene TRBJ2-2; possibly TRBD2 for D (6 bases). Between the trimmed V and J ends, which lost 7 bases and 5 bases, there was a span of 17 bases. Germline values: CDR1 MNHNS, CDR2 SASEGT. The CDR3 consists of 15 residues. The CDR3 DNA follows: TGTGCCAGCAAGGGCAGCCGGAGGGTTACCGGGGAGCTGTTTTTT. It is translated as CASKGSRRVTGELFF.

J is TRBJ2-1 and V is TRBV6-5; TRBD2 aligns across 15 bases. The CDR3 loop spans 18 amino acids. The V segment lost 6 bases and the J segment 5 bases; nucleotides outside the gene matches: 11. Germline assignment: CDR1 MNHEY and CDR2 SVGAGI. CDR3 DNA sequence: TGTGCCAGCAGGCTCCGGACTAGCGGGAGGGCCATCCACAATGAGCAGTTCTTC. Encoded protein: CASRLRTSGRAIHNEQFF.

The J gene is TRBJ2-7, the V gene TRBV11-2, with 7 bases aligning to TRBD1. With V trimmed by 6 bases and J by 0 bases, 8 bases remained unmatched. Germline V lookup: CDR1 SGHAT, CDR2 FQNNGV. The CDR3 length is 15 residues. The CDR3 DNA reads TGTGCCAGCAGACAACAGGGGAAGGGCTCCTACGAGCAGTACTTC. Translating gives CASRQQGKGSYEQYF.

This sequence joins TRBV20-1 and TRBJ2-1; TRBD2 aligns across 7 bases. Germline CDR1 is DFQATT and CDR2 is SNEGSKA (reference sequence). This CDR3 has 12 amino acids. The V segment lost 6 bases and the J segment 9 bases; nucleotides outside the gene matches: 8. The CDR3 DNA reads TGCAGTGCCGAGGCGGGAGAAAGTGAGCAGTTCTTC. This sequence encodes CSAEAGESEQFF.

This clone has only a few counts. The V call is TRBV28, the J call TRBJ1-5, with D perhaps TRBD1 (6 bases). V was trimmed by 2 bases and J by 3 bases, leaving 14 bases between them. The CDR3 consists of 16 residues. Germline values: CDR1 MDHEN, CDR2 SYDVKM. CDR3 DNA sequence: TGTGCCAGCAGTTTACGTCGGACAGTCCACAATCAGCCCCAGCATTTT. Translated, it gives CASSLRRTVHNQPQHF.

The chain employs TRBV5-1 and TRBJ1-1, with 8 bases that match TRBD1. This CDR3 has 16 residues. In germline, CDR1 is SGHRS, CDR2 YFSETQ. The V and J ends lost 0 bases and 5 bases, in that order; junction bases with no gene match: 9. CDR3 sequence reads: CASSLEAGGLGTEAFF. DNA of the CDR3: TGCGCCAGCAGCTTGGAGGCAGGGGGCCTGGGTACTGAAGCTTTCTTT.

For this clone: At one boundary the junction diverges from the germline segment, which might be a read error. The gene calls are TRBV20-1 and TRBJ2-2, with no clear D. Germline V CDR1 and CDR2: DFQATT, SNEGSKA (reference sequence). CDR3 length: 12 amino acids. The CDR3 spells CSAGDGTGELFF. In DNA form, the CDR3 reads TGCAGTGCTGGAGACGGGACCGGGGAGCTGTTTTTT.

This clone has just a few counts. Other nucleotide sequences from this sample produce the same CDR3. The V gene is TRBV27, the J gene TRBJ1-1, with 7 bases matching TRBD1. The CDR3 extends over 13 amino acids. J lost 3 bases, V lost 5 bases, and 3 bases had no gene match. Germline lookup yields CDR1 MNHEY and CDR2 SMNVEV (reference sequence). CDR3 region: CASSPGQDTEAFF. CDR3 nucleotides: TGTGCCAGCAGTCCTGGACAGGACACTGAAGCTTTCTTT.

This clone showed up just a few times. The chain joins TRBV6-5 to TRBJ1-2, with TRBD1 identical over 7 bases. The CDR3 contains 16 residues. Trimming cost V 0 bases and J 8 bases; bases outside gene matches: 12. Germline values: CDR1 MNHEY, CDR2 SVGAGI. Here the CDR3 DNA reads TGTGCCAGCAGTTACTCGGGGAACAGGGGAGGCGAGGGCTACACCTTC. This gives the protein CASSYSGNRGGEGYTF.

The chain joins TRBV20-1 to TRBJ2-7; 13 bases align to TRBD2. Per the germline V gene, CDR1 is DFQATT and CDR2 is SNEGSKA (reference sequence). The CDR3 extends over 17 amino acids. V gave up 0 bases and J gave up 7 bases; unmatched junction bases: 12. CDR3 nucleotides: TGCAGTGCTAGAGATCGACCTCGGACTAGCGGGAGTGGTGAGCAGTACTTC. Protein product: CSARDRPRTSGSGEQYF.

This sequence joins TRBV4-2 and TRBJ2-1; possibly TRBD1 or TRBD2 for D (6 bases each). Germline V gives CDR1 LGHNA, CDR2 YNFKEQ. This CDR3 has 16 amino acids. V lost 1 base to trimming and J lost 2 bases, with 12 bases between them. CDR3 sequence: CASSQAEGGTYNEQFF. DNA of the CDR3: TGTGCCAGCAGCCAAGCCGAGGGGGGCACCTACAATGAGCAGTTCTTC.

This chain connects TRBV6-1 to TRBJ2-3; no clear D gene. V lost 1 base, J lost 4 bases, and 9 bases lay in between. Germline CDR1 is MNHNS and CDR2 is SASEGT. The CDR3 contains 14 residues. This CDR3 is CASSEEGTPDTQYF. CDR3 DNA sequence: TGTGCCAGCAGTGAAGAGGGAACCCCAGATACGCAGTATTTT.

By sample fraction, this clone is medium-sized. This chain connects TRBV20-1 to TRBJ2-7; maybe TRBD2 (6 bases). V was shortened by 3 bases and J by 0 bases, with 12 bases between the two germline ends. From germline, CDR1 is DFQATT and CDR2 SNEGSKA (reference sequence). This CDR3 is 14 amino acids long. CDR3 coding DNA: TGCAGTGCTAGTATGGGGGACTTCTCCTACGAGCAGTACTTC. Translation: CSASMGDFSYEQYF.